The 27 T cell receptor beta chains in this list originate from one sample, sequenced in a study of T cells in Graves' hyperthyroidism and ophthalmopathy. The source material, RNA transcripts, was used to amplify TCR beta CDR3 regions. The HTBI primer set was used in a first-round RT-PCR of the TCR CDR3. In TCRdb, the multiplex PCR reads were re-called with MiXCR into one record per CDR3 protein. This sample has roughly 660,000 distinct CDR3 sequences, with approximately 15% found just once. The source material was blood. These receptors originate from a man aged 45 to 65 with Graves' hyperthyroidism.

In this sample, this clonotype turned up many times. This chain joins TRBV28 and TRBJ2-7; D unclear. CDR1 is MDHEN, CDR2 SYDVKM, per germline. Trimming shortened V by 2 bases and J by 1 base, and 6 bases separated the two germline ends. The CDR3 is 13 amino acids. CDR3: CASSLPNSYEQYF. CDR3 bases: TGTGCCAGCAGTTTACCAAATTCCTACGAGCAGTACTTC.

This clonotype was detected only once. This sequence joins TRBV5-1 and TRBJ1-2; D remains unclear. The CDR3 runs to 15 residues. Between the trimmed V and J ends, which lost 0 bases and 5 bases, there was a span of 14 bases. Germline V gene data show CDR1 as SGHRS and CDR2 as YFSETQ. The CDR3 loop reads CASSLASEGPYGYTF. The CDR3 DNA follows: TGCGCCAGCAGCTTGGCCTCGGAGGGCCCTTATGGCTACACCTTC.

Many counts were recorded for this clonotype. The V gene is TRBV12-3 or TRBV12-4, the J gene TRBJ1-3; 9 positions agree with TRBD1. The J segment lost 6 bases and the V segment lost 4 bases, leaving 10 bases of the junction unmatched. The CDR3 is made up of 16 amino acids. The CDR3 DNA sequence: TGTGCCAGCAGTTCCGCGCCGGGACAGGGAGAAAACACCATATATTTT. It is translated as CASSSAPGQGENTIYF.

This CDR3 reads CASSGRGKNEQYF. The CDR3 coding sequence is TGTGCCAGCAGTGGGAGGGGAAAGAACGAGCAGTACTTC. The chain links TRBV6-1 to TRBJ2-7; D might be TRBD2 (6 bases). Germline V gene data show CDR1 as MNHNS and CDR2 as SASEGT. The CDR3 has 13 amino acids. V was shortened by 4 bases and J by 5 bases, with 12 bases between the two germline ends.

The chain has TRBV7-9 and TRBJ2-3, with D maybe TRBD2 (6 bases). With 8 bases removed from V and 2 bases from J, the gap between germline ends came to 23 bases. CDR3 length equals 17 residues. Germline CDR1 SEHNR, CDR2 FQNEAQ (reference sequence). This CDR3 is CASPGAGPHFSTDTQYF. For the CDR3, the DNA is TGTGCCAGCCCCGGAGCGGGTCCGCACTTTTCCACAGATACGCAGTATTTT. The entire variable domain, with the rest obtained from reference TRBV7-9 and TRBJ2-3, is as follows: DTGVSQNPRHKITKRGQNVTFRCDPISEHNRLYWYRQTLGQGPEFLTYFQNEAQLEKSRLLSDRFSAERPKGSFSTLEIQRTEQGDSAMYLCASPGAGPHFSTDTQYFGPGTRLTVL.

This clonotype turned up a few times. This chain connects TRBV7-9 to TRBJ2-7; 13 positions match TRBD2. The V gene's germline CDR1 is SEHNR and CDR2 FQNEAQ (reference sequence). CDR3 size: 15 residues. The V and J ends lost 10 bases and 2 bases, in that order; junction bases with no gene match: 8. CDR3 in amino acids: CATVGTSGGAYEQYF. As DNA, the CDR3 is TGTGCCACTGTTGGAACTAGCGGGGGGGCCTACGAGCAGTACTTC.

Many counts were recorded for this clonotype. V and J are TRBV20-1 and TRBJ2-1; 12 bases are shared with TRBD2. The V and J ends lost 1 base and 8 bases, in that order; junction bases with no gene match: 3. The V gene's germline CDR1 is DFQATT and CDR2 SNEGSKA (reference sequence). This CDR3 contains 14 residues. The CDR3 nucleotides read TGCAGTGCTAGAGGGACTAGCGGGAATCATGAGCAGTTCTTC. Its protein product is CSARGTSGNHEQFF.

This clonotype was picked up many times. V and J are TRBV28 and TRBJ2-3, with D tentatively TRBD1 or TRBD2 (5 bases each). Germline CDR1 is MDHEN and CDR2 is SYDVKM. Trimming pared 6 bases from V and 0 bases from J, leaving 13 bases between. The CDR3 runs to 15 residues. As DNA, the CDR3 is TGTGCCAGCAGGGGGACGGATTTAAGCACAGATACGCAGTATTTT. The encoded protein is CASRGTDLSTDTQYF.

A word on this clonotype: A much larger clone sits a single nucleotide away, making a read error possible. The chain carries TRBV11-2 and TRBJ2-7, with D tentatively TRBD1 (6 bases). Germline V gene lookup returns CDR1 SGHAT and CDR2 FQNNGV. V gave up 0 bases and J gave up 3 bases, with 9 bases separating them. This CDR3 contains 14 residues. The CDR3: CASSLDQGFYEQYF. Here the CDR3 DNA reads TGTGCCAGCAGCTTAGATCAGGGGTTCTACGAGCAGTACTTC.

Only a few counts were recorded for this clonotype. This chain uses TRBV20-1 with TRBJ2-7, with 9 bases aligning to TRBD1. Germline values: CDR1 DFQATT, CDR2 SNEGSKA (reference sequence). The CDR3 runs 14 residues. The ends lost 3 bases at V and 1 base at J; junction bases unmatched: 4. The CDR3 coding sequence is TGCAGTGCTAGGAGACAGGGGGGATCCTACGAGCAGTACTTC. Translation gives CSARRQGGSYEQYF.

The count of this clonotype is one. Given a much more abundant clone one base away, this may be a read error. V gene TRBV20-1 combines with J gene TRBJ2-1; TRBD1 matches 9 bases. CDR1 is DFQATT, CDR2 SNEGSKA, per germline (reference sequence). This CDR3 is built from 16 residues. The junction had 14 bases not matched to a gene; V was cut back by 5 bases and J by 6 bases. CDR3 DNA: TGCAGTGCTGGAGCAAGAGTCGGGACAGGGAGCAATGAGCAGTTCTTC. Translated: CSAGARVGTGSNEQFF.

In its sample, this clonotype was seen many times. The gene calls are TRBV2 and TRBJ1-4; D is perhaps TRBD1 (5 bases). This CDR3 region has 15 residues. V lost 1 base and J lost 7, with 13 bases in between. CDR1 is SNHLY and CDR2 is FYNNEI in the germline V gene. In nucleotides, the CDR3 is TGTGCCAGCAGTGAAGGGGCAGGGCGGGGTGAAAAACTGTTTTTT. This translates into CASSEGAGRGEKLFF.

At least ten counts were recorded for this clonotype. V gene TRBV2 combines with J gene TRBJ1-1; D ambiguous. From germline, CDR1 is SNHLY and CDR2 FYNNEI. Trimming removed 5 bases at V and 4 bases at J, with 11 bases between. The CDR3 spans 13 residues. The chain's CDR3 is CASSPGGFTEAFF. Written as DNA, the CDR3 is TGTGCCAGCAGTCCCGGAGGGTTCACTGAAGCTTTCTTT.

This clonotype was counted many times. The V and J genes are TRBV5-1 and TRBJ1-2; no definite D call. V lost 3 bases to trimming and J lost 2 bases, with 11 bases between them. Germline V gene lookup returns CDR1 SGHRS and CDR2 YFSETQ. The CDR3 is 14 amino acids. DNA for the CDR3: TGCGCCAGCAGCTCGGAAGGGTCCAACTATGGCTACACCTTC. Translated, it gives CASSSEGSNYGYTF. Filled out from reference TRBV5-1 and TRBJ1-2, the complete variable domain reads KAGVTQTPRYLIKTRGQQVTLSCSPISGHRSVSWYQQTPGQGLQFLFEYFSETQRNKGNFPGRFSGRQFSNSRSEMNVSTLELGDSALYLCASSSEGSNYGYTFGSGTRLTVV.

This clonotype appeared many times. The V and J genes are TRBV5-1 and TRBJ2-7, with 8 positions matching TRBD1. Looked up from germline, CDR1 is SGHRS and CDR2 is YFSETQ. J lost 3 bases, V lost 4 bases, and 9 bases had no gene match. The CDR3 spans 15 residues. CDR3 nucleotide sequence: TGCGCCAGCAGCATCAATTCCGGGACAGGCTACGAGCAGTACTTC. This encodes CASSINSGTGYEQYF. The full variable domain, completed using reference TRBV5-1 and TRBJ2-7, is KAGVTQTPRYLIKTRGQQVTLSCSPISGHRSVSWYQQTPGQGLQFLFEYFSETQRNKGNFPGRFSGRQFSNSRSEMNVSTLELGDSALYLCASSINSGTGYEQYFGPGTRLTVT.

In this sample, this clonotype turned up many times. The gene calls are TRBV11-3 and TRBJ2-1, with D uncertain. The length of the CDR3 is 12 residues. Germline CDR1 reads SGHNT; CDR2 reads YENEEA. V was cut by 2 bases and J by 4 bases, with 3 bases left in between. Here the CDR3 DNA reads TGTGCCAGCAGCTTATATTACAATGAGCAGTTCTTC. Protein: CASSLYYNEQFF.

This clonotype was found a few times. The rearrangement uses TRBV5-5 and TRBJ1-4; 9 bases fit TRBD1. The germline gives CDR1 SGHKS, CDR2 YYEKEE (reference sequence). CDR3 size: 14 residues. Unmatched junction bases numbered 4, after V lost 5 bases and J lost 5 bases. As DNA, the CDR3 is TGTGCCAGCAGTTTACAGGGGGCAAATGAAAAACTGTTTTTT. Translated, it gives CASSLQGANEKLFF.

Ten or more counts support this clonotype. This chain uses TRBV12-3 or TRBV12-4 with TRBJ1-4; D gene ambiguous. With 6 bases removed from V and 4 bases from J, the gap between germline ends came to 15 bases. The CDR3 length is 15 residues. The CDR3 loop reads CASSRRGSFNEKLFF. In nucleotides, the CDR3 is TGTGCCAGCAGCCGCAGAGGGTCCTTTAATGAAAAACTGTTTTTT.

The gene calls are TRBV9 and TRBJ2-2; D gene uncertain. The V gene's germline CDR1 is SGDLS and CDR2 YYNGEE. The CDR3 is made up of 16 amino acids. Trimming left V 4 bases short and J 5 bases short, with 18 bases between. CDR3 residues: CASSPPQWVETGELFF. In DNA form, the CDR3 reads TGTGCCAGCAGCCCACCCCAATGGGTTGAAACCGGGGAGCTGTTTTTT.

This clonotype was counted ten times or more. The gene calls are TRBV27 and TRBJ2-3; D possibly corresponds to TRBD2 (6 bases). V was pared by 5 bases and J by 0 bases, with 12 bases between. The CDR3 totals 15 residues. Germline V gives CDR1 MNHEY, CDR2 SMNVEV (reference sequence). The CDR3 region is CASSPIAASTDTQYF. Written as DNA, the CDR3 is TGTGCCAGCAGTCCCATAGCGGCTAGCACAGATACGCAGTATTTT.

The J gene is TRBJ2-2, the V gene TRBV9, with D unresolved. This CDR3 region has 14 residues. V gave up 0 bases and J gave up 1 base, with 4 bases separating them. Germline lookup yields CDR1 SGDLS and CDR2 YYNGEE. CDR3 sequence: CASSVVQNTGELFF. Here the CDR3 DNA reads TGTGCCAGCAGCGTAGTCCAGAACACCGGGGAGCTGTTTTTT.

This clonotype was picked up many times. The chain employs TRBV7-8 and TRBJ2-1, with 7 bases matching TRBD2. V was pared by 4 bases and J by 2 bases, with 8 bases of the junction left unmatched. The CDR3 is made up of 16 amino acids. CDR1 and CDR2 from the germline V gene are SGHVS and FQNEAQ. The CDR3 DNA follows: TGTGCCAGCAGCTCCACGACTAGCCGTCCCTACAATGAGCAGTTCTTC. As protein: CASSSTTSRPYNEQFF.

This clonotype was seen many times. The chain recombines TRBV10-3 with TRBJ2-1; D might be TRBD2 (6 bases). Between the trimmed V and J ends, which lost 2 bases and 5 bases, there was a span of 16 bases. The CDR3 runs 16 residues. Germline-derived CDR1 and CDR2 are ENHRY and SYGVKD. The DNA of the CDR3 is TGTGCCATCAGTGAGCCGGGAGTAGCGGTGCACAATGAGCAGTTCTTC. Amino acid sequence: CAISEPGVAVHNEQFF.

The J gene is TRBJ2-3, the V gene TRBV18; TRBD1 aligns across 8 bases. The CDR3 sequence is 14 residues long. V shed 2 bases and J 5 bases; nucleotides not matched to a gene: 3. Germline-derived CDR1 and CDR2 are KGHSH and LQKENI. The CDR3 loop is CASSPATGEDTQYF. The CDR3, as DNA: TGTGCCAGCTCACCAGCGACAGGGGAAGATACGCAGTATTTT.

This clonotype showed up just a few times. The genes are TRBV18 and TRBJ1-5; 9 bases line up with TRBD1. Per germline, CDR1 KGHSH and CDR2 LQKENI. Losses at the gene ends were 4 bases for V and 6 bases for J; bases not matched to a gene: 7. The CDR3 spans 15 residues. The CDR3 region is CASSLTGGYVQPQHF. The CDR3 nucleotides read TGTGCCAGCTCACTGACAGGGGGATATGTTCAGCCCCAGCATTTT.

This clonotype was seen repeatedly, ten times or more. The genes are TRBV7-8 and TRBJ2-3; 8 bases align to TRBD1. There are 15 residues in the CDR3. The V and J ends lost 5 bases and 0 bases, in that order; junction bases with no gene match: 4. Germline V CDR1 and CDR2: SGHVS, FQNEAQ. CDR3 amino acids: CASSRTGTSTDTQYF. CDR3 nucleotides: TGTGCCAGCAGCAGGACAGGGACTAGCACAGATACGCAGTATTTT.

This clonotype was detected many times. The V and J genes are TRBV3-1 and TRBJ2-5; a weak D match, TRBD1 (5 bases). This CDR3 is 16 amino acids long. V was trimmed by 4 bases and J by 2 bases, leaving 17 bases between them. From germline, CDR1 is LGHDT and CDR2 YNNKEL (reference sequence). CDR3 nucleotides: TGTGCCAGCAGCCGCTTTTACGACAGTCTACAAGAGACCCAGTACTTC. This codes for CASSRFYDSLQETQYF.